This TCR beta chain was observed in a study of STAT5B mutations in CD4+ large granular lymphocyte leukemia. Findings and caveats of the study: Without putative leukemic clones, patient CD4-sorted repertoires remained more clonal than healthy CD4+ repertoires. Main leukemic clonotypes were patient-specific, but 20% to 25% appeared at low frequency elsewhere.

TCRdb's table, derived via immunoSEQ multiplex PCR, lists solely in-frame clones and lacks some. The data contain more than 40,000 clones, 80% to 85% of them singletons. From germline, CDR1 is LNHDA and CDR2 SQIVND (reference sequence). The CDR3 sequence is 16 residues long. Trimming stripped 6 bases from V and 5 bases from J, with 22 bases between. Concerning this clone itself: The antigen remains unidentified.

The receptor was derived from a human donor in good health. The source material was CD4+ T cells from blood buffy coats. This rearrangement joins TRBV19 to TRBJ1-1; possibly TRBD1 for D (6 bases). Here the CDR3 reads CASRWGGALQRTEAFF. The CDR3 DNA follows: TGTGCCAGTAGATGGGGGGGGGCCCTTCAGAGGACTGAAGCTTTCTTT.